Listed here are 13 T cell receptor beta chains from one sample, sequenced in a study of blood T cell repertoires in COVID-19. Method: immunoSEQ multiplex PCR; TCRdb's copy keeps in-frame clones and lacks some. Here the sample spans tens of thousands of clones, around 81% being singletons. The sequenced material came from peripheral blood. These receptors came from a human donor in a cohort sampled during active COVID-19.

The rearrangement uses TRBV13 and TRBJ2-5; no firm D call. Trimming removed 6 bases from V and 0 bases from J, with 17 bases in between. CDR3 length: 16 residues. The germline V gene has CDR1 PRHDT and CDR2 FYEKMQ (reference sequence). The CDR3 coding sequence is TGTGCCAGCAGTCGATCCCCTTCCGGGTACCAAGAGACCCAGTACTTC. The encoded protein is CASSRSPSGYQETQYF.

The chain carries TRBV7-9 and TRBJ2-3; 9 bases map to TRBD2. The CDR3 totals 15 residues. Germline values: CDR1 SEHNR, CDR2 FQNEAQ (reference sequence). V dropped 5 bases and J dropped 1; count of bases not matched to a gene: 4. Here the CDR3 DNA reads TGTGCCAGCAGCCTCAGCGGGGGGCGCACAGATACGCAGTATTTT. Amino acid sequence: CASSLSGGRTDTQYF. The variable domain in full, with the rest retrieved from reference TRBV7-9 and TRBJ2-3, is DTGVSQNPRHKITKRGQNVTFRCDPISEHNRLYWYRQTLGQGPEFLTYFQNEAQLEKSRLLSDRFSAERPKGSFSTLEIQRTEQGDSAMYLCASSLSGGRTDTQYFGPGTRLTVL.

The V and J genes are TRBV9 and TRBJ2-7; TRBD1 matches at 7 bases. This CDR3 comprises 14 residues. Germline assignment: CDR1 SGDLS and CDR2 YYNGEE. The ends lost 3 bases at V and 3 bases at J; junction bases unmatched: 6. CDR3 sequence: CASSGRDSHYEQYF. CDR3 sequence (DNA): TGTGCCAGCAGCGGCCGGGACAGTCACTACGAGCAGTACTTC.

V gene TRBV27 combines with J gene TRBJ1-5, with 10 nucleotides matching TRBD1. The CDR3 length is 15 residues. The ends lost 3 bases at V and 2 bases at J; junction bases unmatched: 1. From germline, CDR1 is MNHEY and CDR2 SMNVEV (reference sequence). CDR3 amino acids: CASSLGTGGNQPQHF. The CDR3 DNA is TGTGCCAGCAGTTTGGGGACAGGGGGCAATCAGCCCCAGCATTTT.

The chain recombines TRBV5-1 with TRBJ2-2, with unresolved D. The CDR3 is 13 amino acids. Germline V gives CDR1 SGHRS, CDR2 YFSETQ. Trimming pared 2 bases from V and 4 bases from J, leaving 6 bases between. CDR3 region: CASSFEVTGELFF. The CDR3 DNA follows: TGCGCCAGCAGCTTTGAGGTCACCGGGGAGCTGTTTTTT.

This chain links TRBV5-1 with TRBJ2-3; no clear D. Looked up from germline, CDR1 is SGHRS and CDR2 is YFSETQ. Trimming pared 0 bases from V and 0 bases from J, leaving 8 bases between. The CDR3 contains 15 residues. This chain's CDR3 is CASSLGTVSTDTQYF. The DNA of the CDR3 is TGCGCCAGCAGCTTGGGTACTGTTAGCACAGATACGCAGTATTTT. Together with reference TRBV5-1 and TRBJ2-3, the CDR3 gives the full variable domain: KAGVTQTPRYLIKTRGQQVTLSCSPISGHRSVSWYQQTPGQGLQFLFEYFSETQRNKGNFPGRFSGRQFSNSRSEMNVSTLELGDSALYLCASSLGTVSTDTQYFGPGTRLTVL.

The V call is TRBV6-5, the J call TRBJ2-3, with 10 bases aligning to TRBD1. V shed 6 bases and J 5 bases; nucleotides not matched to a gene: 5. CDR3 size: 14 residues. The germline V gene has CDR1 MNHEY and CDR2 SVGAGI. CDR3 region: CASSDRGRLDTQYF. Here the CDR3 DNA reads TGTGCCAGCAGCGACAGGGGGCGCTTAGATACGCAGTATTTT.

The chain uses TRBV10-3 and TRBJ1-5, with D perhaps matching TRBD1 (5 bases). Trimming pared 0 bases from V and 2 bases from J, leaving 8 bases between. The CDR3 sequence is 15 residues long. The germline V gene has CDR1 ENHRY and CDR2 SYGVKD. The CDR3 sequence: CAISESGAGNQPQHF. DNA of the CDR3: TGTGCCATCAGTGAGTCTGGGGCGGGCAATCAGCCCCAGCATTTT.

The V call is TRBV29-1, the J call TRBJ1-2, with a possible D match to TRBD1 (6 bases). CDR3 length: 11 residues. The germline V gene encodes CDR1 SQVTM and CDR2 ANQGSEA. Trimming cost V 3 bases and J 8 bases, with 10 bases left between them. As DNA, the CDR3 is TGCAGCGTTGAGGGGGGGCACGGCTACACCTTC. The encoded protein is CSVEGGHGYTF.

The CDR3 here is CASSQVSRGGYTF. The CDR3 region has the DNA TGTGCCAGCAGCCAAGTCTCGCGGGGTGGCTACACCTTC. The rearrangement links TRBV3-1 (or the pseudogene TRBV3-2) to TRBJ1-2; D remains ambiguous. In germline, CDR1 is LGHDT, CDR2 YNNKEL (reference sequence). This CDR3 has 13 amino acids. The V gene lost 1 base and the J gene lost 7 bases, with 10 bases spanning the gap.

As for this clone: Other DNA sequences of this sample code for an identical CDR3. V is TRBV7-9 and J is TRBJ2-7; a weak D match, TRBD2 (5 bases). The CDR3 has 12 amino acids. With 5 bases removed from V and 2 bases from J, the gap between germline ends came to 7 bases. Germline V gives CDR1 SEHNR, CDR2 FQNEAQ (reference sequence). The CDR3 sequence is CASSLGAYEQYF. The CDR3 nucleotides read TGTGCCAGCAGCCTCGGGGCCTACGAGCAGTACTTC.

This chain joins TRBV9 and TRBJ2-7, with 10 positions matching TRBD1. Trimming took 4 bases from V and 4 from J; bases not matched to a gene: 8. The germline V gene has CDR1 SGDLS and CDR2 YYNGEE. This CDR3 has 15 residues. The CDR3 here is CASSPAGQGIYEQYF. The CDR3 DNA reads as TGTGCCAGCAGCCCTGCGGGACAGGGGATTTACGAGCAGTACTTC.

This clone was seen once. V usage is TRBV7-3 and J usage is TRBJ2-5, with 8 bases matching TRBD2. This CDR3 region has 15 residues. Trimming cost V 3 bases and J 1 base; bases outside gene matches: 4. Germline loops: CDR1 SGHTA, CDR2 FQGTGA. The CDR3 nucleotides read TGTGCCAGCAGCTTGCTAGCGGGCCCCCAAGAGACCCAGTACTTC. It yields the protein CASSLLAGPQETQYF.